Below, 14 T cell receptor beta chains from the same sample are listed, as sequenced in a study of T cell responses to AZD1222 COVID-19 vaccine. Clones were sequenced by immunoSEQ multiplex PCR, and TCRdb holds only the in-frame ones, with some missing. The sample includes 120,000 or so clones, about 90% of them seen just once. The sequencing used peripheral blood, collected on day 0 of AZD1222 vaccination. The receptors come from an adult in good health.

This clone was found a few times. CDR3 sequence reads: CASSLGSVGTGNEQFF. For the CDR3, the DNA is TGTGCCAGCAGCTTGGGCTCAGTAGGGACGGGCAATGAGCAGTTCTTC. J is TRBJ2-1 and V is TRBV5-6; the D call may be TRBD1 or TRBD2 (5 bases each). Germline CDR1 and CDR2: SGHDT and YYEEEE. The CDR3 contains 16 residues. V lost 0 bases to trimming and J lost 6 bases, with 16 bases between them.

The chain couples TRBV27 to TRBJ2-7; 8 bases agree with TRBD1. The CDR3 sequence is 14 residues long. Trimming at V came to 6 bases and at J to 2 bases, leaving 6 bases not matched to a gene. Germline values: CDR1 MNHEY, CDR2 SMNVEV (reference sequence). The CDR3: CASRPGQDTYEQYF. Here the CDR3 DNA reads TGTGCCAGCAGACCGGGACAGGACACCTACGAGCAGTACTTC.

This sequence joins TRBV9 and TRBJ2-1, with 11 bases matching TRBD2. Germline V gene data show CDR1 as SGDLS and CDR2 as YYNGEE. V lost 2 bases, J lost 0 bases, and 7 bases stayed unmatched. The CDR3 has 18 residues. The CDR3 DNA reads TGTGCCAGCAGCGTTCGAGTAGCGGGAGGGAGCTCCTACAATGAGCAGTTCTTC. Translating it yields CASSVRVAGGSSYNEQFF.

Here the CDR3 reads CASSANRQGTSYGYTF. The CDR3 DNA is TGTGCCAGCTCAGCTAATCGACAGGGGACCTCCTATGGCTACACCTTC. The gene calls are TRBV18 and TRBJ1-2; 8 positions match TRBD1. Germline CDR1 KGHSH, CDR2 LQKENI. The CDR3 is made up of 16 amino acids. Germline trimming cut 5 bases from V and 4 bases from J; bases unmatched to any gene: 12.

The rearrangement uses TRBV6-2 or TRBV6-3 and TRBJ1-2; D is unclear. In germline, CDR1 is MNHEY, CDR2 SVGEGT. CDR3 length: 15 amino acids. The V end lost 5 bases, the J end lost 5 bases, and 18 bases lay between the germline ends. DNA of the CDR3: TGTGCCAGCAGTCACACCCTACAGTATCGATATGGCTACACCTTC. This sequence encodes CASSHTLQYRYGYTF.

This sequence joins TRBV7-9 and TRBJ2-5, with TRBD1 matching over 12 bases. CDR1 SEHNR and CDR2 FQNEAQ come from the germline V gene (reference sequence). The V segment lost 5 bases and the J segment 4 bases; nucleotides outside the gene matches: 8. This CDR3 is built from 16 residues. The CDR3 loop is CASSIRDRGPGETQYF. DNA for the CDR3: TGTGCCAGCAGCATCCGGGACAGGGGGCCGGGAGAGACCCAGTACTTC.

The chain recombines TRBV7-9 with TRBJ2-5; TRBD1 agrees at 9 bases. The V gene's germline CDR1 is SEHNR and CDR2 FQNEAQ (reference sequence). The length of the CDR3 is 14 residues. The ends lost 5 bases at V and 5 bases at J; junction bases unmatched: 6. The CDR3 reads CASSHTGGDETQYF. For the CDR3, the DNA is TGTGCCAGCAGCCACACAGGGGGCGATGAGACCCAGTACTTC.

This clone has just a few counts. The V and J genes are TRBV15 and TRBJ1-2, with D hard to call. V lost 0 bases to trimming and J lost 5 bases, with 7 bases between them. This CDR3 region has 13 residues. Germline values: CDR1 LNHNV, CDR2 YYDKDF (reference sequence). The CDR3 DNA is TGTGCCACCAGCAGAGATCAGAATTATGGCTACACCTTC. The encoded protein is CATSRDQNYGYTF.

CDR3 residues: CASSLWGEQFF. The CDR3 DNA sequence: TGTGCCAGCAGCCTTTGGGGTGAGCAGTTCTTC. This chain links TRBV11-2 with TRBJ2-1; D is uncertain. Trimming pared 5 bases from V and 9 bases from J, leaving 8 bases between. Per germline, CDR1 SGHAT and CDR2 FQNNGV. This CDR3 has 11 amino acids. Filled out from reference TRBV11-2 and TRBJ2-1, the complete variable domain reads EAGVAQSPRYKIIEKRQSVAFWCNPISGHATLYWYQQILGQGPKLLIQFQNNGVVDDSQLPKDRFSAERLKGVDSTLKIQPAKLEDSAVYLCASSLWGEQFFGPGTRLTVL.

The rearrangement links TRBV4-2 to TRBJ2-5, with 15 bases fitting TRBD2. J was trimmed by 2 bases and V by 1 base; bases with no gene match: 14. This CDR3 is built from 21 residues. The germline V gene has CDR1 LGHNA and CDR2 YNFKEQ. The CDR3 coding sequence is TGTGCCAGCAGCCAAGTCGCGAGGACTAGCGGGGGGGCGATGTTTCAAGAGACCCAGTACTTC. Protein product: CASSQVARTSGGAMFQETQYF.

The genes are TRBV30 and TRBJ1-5; TRBD1 might be the D (5 bases). This CDR3 comprises 13 residues. The germline V and J ends were trimmed by 2 bases and 5 bases, with 10 bases remaining between them. The germline gives CDR1 GTSNPN, CDR2 SVGIG (reference sequence). The CDR3: CAWSPGHDQPQHF. The CDR3 nucleotides read TGTGCCTGGAGTCCGGGGCATGATCAGCCCCAGCATTTT.

The chain joins TRBV5-4 to TRBJ1-1, with no clear D. The CDR3 contains 13 residues. V lost 4 bases and J lost 4, with 11 bases in between. Germline V lookup: CDR1 SGHNT, CDR2 YYREEE (reference sequence). CDR3 residues: CASSLDTFTEAFF. CDR3 coding DNA: TGTGCCAGCAGCCTCGACACATTCACTGAAGCTTTCTTT.

This clone showed up just once. The chain recombines TRBV3-1 (or the pseudogene TRBV3-2) with TRBJ2-7; perhaps TRBD2 as D (5 bases). V lost 6 bases, J lost 3 bases, and 15 bases lay in between. Germline values: CDR1 LGHDT, CDR2 YNNKEL (reference sequence). This CDR3 is 14 amino acids long. As DNA, the CDR3 is TGTGCCAGCAGTAAACTAGATTCGAGCTACGAGCAGTACTTC. It translates to CASSKLDSSYEQYF.

V usage is TRBV5-1 and J usage is TRBJ2-3, with TRBD2 matching 7 bases. The CDR3 totals 14 residues. The germline V gene encodes CDR1 SGHRS and CDR2 YFSETQ. V was clipped by 2 bases and J by 3 bases; unmatched bases: 3. The CDR3 region is CASSFAGATDTQYF. The CDR3 DNA reads TGCGCCAGCAGCTTCGCGGGAGCGACAGATACGCAGTATTTT.